The clone carrying this TCR beta chain was recorded only once. This entry comes from a study of blood T cell repertoires in COVID-19. Overall study context: COVID-19 samples collected from the United States, Italy and Spain covered acute and convalescent phases.

Germline CDR1 MNHEY, CDR2 SMNVEV (reference sequence). The CDR3 runs 16 residues. V trimming: 5 bases; J trimming: 3 bases; junction bases outside the gene matches: 7. Clones were sequenced by immunoSEQ multiplex PCR, and TCRdb holds only the in-frame ones, with some missing. The sample carries around 360,000 clones, 87% recorded once. The chain uses TRBV27 and TRBJ1-5; 10 bases align to TRBD1. The sample was peripheral blood. The TCR sequence derives from a woman aged 30 to 39 with COVID-19, enrolled during active disease. CDR3 coding DNA: TGTGCCAGCAGTCTCGGGACAGGGGCTCTCAATCAGCCCCAGCATTTT. Translated: CASSLGTGALNQPQHF.